The rows below give T cell receptor beta chains drawn from one sample of a study of blood T cell repertoires in COVID-19. The assay was immunoSEQ multiplex PCR, and TCRdb's table has in-frame clones only and misses some. The table lists about 170,000 clones, 85% of them singletons. The sequenced material came from peripheral blood. These receptors all stem from a woman older than 75 with COVID-19, enrolled during active disease. Both conserved end residues are part of each CDR3. A D gene is named only where the DNA matches it firmly. Size tells how often a clone was seen (once, few, many) or the class of an expanded clone, and some rows leave it out.

16,.,TRBJ1-5,.,TRBV4-1,TGCGCCAGCAGCCAAGGGAACGGACAGACCCGTCTTCCCCAGCATTTT,CASSQGNGQTRLPQHF
14,TRBD1,TRBJ2-7,.,TRBV6-5,TGTGCCAGCAGTTACTCCCGGGACAGCGGAGAGCAGTACTTC,CASSYSRDSGEQYF
17,TRBD2,TRBJ2-2,.,TRBV5-1,TGCGCCAGCAGCTTGGGTAAAGCGGGGGACGACACCGGGGAGCTGTTTTTT,CASSLGKAGDDTGELFF
18,.,TRBJ1-4,.,TRBV4-2,TGTGCCAGCAGCCAAGATCCGGGAAGGACCGCAACTAATGAAAAACTGTTTTTT,CASSQDPGRTATNEKLFF
14,TRBD2,TRBJ2-5,.,TRBV6-5,TGTGCCAGCAGCGGGGGAGGGGTCTTAGAGACCCAGTACTTC,CASSGGGVLETQYF
14,.,TRBJ1-6,.,TRBV6-4,TGTGCCAGCAGCGAGGTTGGAAGGAATTCACCCCTCCACTTT,CASSEVGRNSPLHF
17,TRBD2,TRBJ2-2,.,TRBV5-1,TGCGCCAGCAGCCTACCTCCTAGCGGGGGTACCACCGGGGAGCTGTTTTTT,CASSLPPSGGTTGELFF
10,.,TRBJ1-5,.,TRBV28,TGTCCAAAGACAACACAGCCCCAGCATTTT,CPKTTQPQHF
14,.,TRBJ2-1,.,TRBV28,TGTGCCAGCAGTTTACACGTCACCGGGGAGAAGCAGTTCTTC,CASSLHVTGEKQFF
12,.,TRBJ2-7,.,TRBV3-1/TRBV3-2,TGTGCCAGCAGATCTCCAGGGAACGAGCAGTACTTC,CASRSPGNEQYF
15,.,TRBJ1-3,.,TRBV5-1,TGCGCCAGCAGCAACCCCCAGGGCTCTGGAAACACCATATATTTT,CASSNPQGSGNTIYF
14,.,TRBJ1-2,.,TRBV15,TGTGCCACCAGCAGAGATTGGGCAGGGGATGGCTACACCTTC,CATSRDWAGDGYTF
16,.,TRBJ1-3,.,TRBV5-1,TGCGCCAGCAGCCCTGACATGTTCTTCTCTGGAAACACCATATATTTT,CASSPDMFFSGNTIYF
15,.,TRBJ2-7,.,TRBV6-5,TGTGCCAGCAGTTACTCGAGAAGGAGTGCGTACGAGCAGTACTTC,CASSYSRRSAYEQYF
18,TRBD1,TRBJ1-2,few,TRBV3-1/TRBV3-2,TGTGCCAGCAGCCCAAGACTTAGCGGACAGGGAACCAACTATGGCTACACCTTC,CASSPRLSGQGTNYGYTF
16,TRBD2,TRBJ2-7,.,TRBV5-1,TGCGCCAGCAGCTGGGGGGGAGGCGCGGGATCCTACGAGCAGTACTTC,CASSWGGGAGSYEQYF
16,.,TRBJ1-5,.,TRBV9,TGTGCCAGCAGCGTAGGTGGGGGGATTAACAATCAGCCCCAGCATTTT,CASSVGGGINNQPQHF
16,TRBD1,TRBJ1-4,.,TRBV4-1,TGCGCCAGCAGCCATTCGGACAGGGGGCGTAATGAAAAACTGTTTTTT,CASSHSDRGRNEKLFF
15,TRBD2,TRBJ2-1,few,TRBV11-1,TGTGCCAGCACCAATAGCGGGAGGCGGTACAATGAGCAGTTCTTC,CASTNSGRRYNEQFF
15,TRBD1,TRBJ1-2,.,TRBV7-7,TGTGCTAGCAGACTGACCCGGACAGGGAGGGAATCAGACACCTTC,CASRLTRTGRESDTF
14,TRBD1,TRBJ1-1,.,TRBV5-1,TGCGCCAGCAGCTTAGTAACAGGGGACACTGAAGCTTTCTTT,CASSLVTGDTEAFF
15,TRBD1,TRBJ1-5,.,TRBV20-1,TGCAGTGCTAGTGGGGACAGGGGGGTCAATCAGCCCCAGCATTTT,CSASGDRGVNQPQHF
16,.,TRBJ2-7,.,TRBV18,TGTGCCAGCTCACCACAGATGGGAGGAATCTCCTACGAGCAGTACTTC,CASSPQMGGISYEQYF
17,.,TRBJ1-6,.,TRBV5-1,TGCGCCAGCAGCTCCTTCGCAGGGTCGCTCTATAATTCACCCCTCCACTTT,CASSSFAGSLYNSPLHF